Included here is one T cell receptor beta chain sequence, with context. This sample is part of a study of blood T cell repertoires in COVID-19. Study-level information: Whether acute or convalescent, the COVID-19 samples came from the United States, Italy and Spain. PBMCs, B-cell-depleted T cells, or T cells were the source of the cDNA or gDNA that made up the material.

The authors' processing: Amplification of reference gene primers provided the estimated nucleated cell counts. Repertoires were generated with immunoSEQ multiplex PCR, while TCRdb's copy carries only in-frame clones and drops some. Clone size and V and J calls were adopted from that table, with D and trimming inferred from the DNA. The table shows roughly 230,000 clones, with roughly 87% occurring only once. Trimming took 5 bases from V and 6 from J, leaving 17 bases between them. Germline CDR1 is MNHEY and CDR2 is SVGAGI. This CDR3 comprises 14 residues. V gene TRBV6-5 combines with J gene TRBJ2-7; D perhaps matches TRBD2 (6 bases). Sample: peripheral blood. The TCR originated in a woman aged 40 to 49 who had recovered from COVID-19. The DNA of the CDR3 is TGTGCCAGCAGTCTCGGATTGGGGACTCTCGAGCAGTACTTC. Protein: CASSLGLGTLEQYF.